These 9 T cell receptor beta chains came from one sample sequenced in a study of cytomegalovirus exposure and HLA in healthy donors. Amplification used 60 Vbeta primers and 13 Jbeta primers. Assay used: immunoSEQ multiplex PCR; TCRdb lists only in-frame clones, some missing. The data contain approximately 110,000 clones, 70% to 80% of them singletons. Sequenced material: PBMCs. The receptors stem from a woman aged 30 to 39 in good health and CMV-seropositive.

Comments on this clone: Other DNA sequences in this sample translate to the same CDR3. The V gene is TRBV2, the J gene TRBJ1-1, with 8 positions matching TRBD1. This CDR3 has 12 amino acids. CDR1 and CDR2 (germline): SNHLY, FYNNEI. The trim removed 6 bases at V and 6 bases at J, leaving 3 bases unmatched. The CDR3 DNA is TGTGCCAGCAGCGGACAGGGCCCTGAAGCTTTCTTT. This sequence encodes CASSGQGPEAFF. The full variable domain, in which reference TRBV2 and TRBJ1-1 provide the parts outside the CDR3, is EPEVTQTPSHQVTQMGQEVILRCVPISNHLYFYWYRQILGQKVEFLVSFYNNEISEKSEIFDDQFSVERPDGSNFTLKIRSTKLEDSAMYFCASSGQGPEAFFGQGTRLTVV.

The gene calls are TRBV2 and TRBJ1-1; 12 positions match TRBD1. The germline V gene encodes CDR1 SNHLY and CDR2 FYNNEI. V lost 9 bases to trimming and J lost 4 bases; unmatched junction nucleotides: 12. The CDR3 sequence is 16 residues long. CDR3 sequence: CARKTGTGGAGTEAFF. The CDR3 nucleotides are TGTGCCAGAAAAACCGGGACAGGGGGCGCCGGCACTGAAGCTTTCTTT.

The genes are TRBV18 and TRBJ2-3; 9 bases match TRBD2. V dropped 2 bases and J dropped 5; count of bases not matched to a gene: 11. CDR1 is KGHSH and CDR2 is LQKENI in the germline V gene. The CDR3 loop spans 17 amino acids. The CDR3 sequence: CASSPTTVAGAIDTQYF. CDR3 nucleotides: TGTGCCAGCTCACCAACGACCGTAGCGGGAGCGATAGATACGCAGTATTTT.

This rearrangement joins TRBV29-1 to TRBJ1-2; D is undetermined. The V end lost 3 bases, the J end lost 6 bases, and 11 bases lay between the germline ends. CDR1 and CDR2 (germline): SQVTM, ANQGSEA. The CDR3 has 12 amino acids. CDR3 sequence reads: CSVDGGVDGYTF. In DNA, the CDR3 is TGCAGCGTTGATGGCGGGGTGGATGGCTACACCTTC.

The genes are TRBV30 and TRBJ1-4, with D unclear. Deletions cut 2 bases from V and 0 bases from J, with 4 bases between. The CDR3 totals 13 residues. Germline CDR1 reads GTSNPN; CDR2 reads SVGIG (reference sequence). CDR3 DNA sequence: TGTGCCTGGAGTTTATCAACTAATGAAAAACTGTTTTTT. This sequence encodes CAWSLSTNEKLFF.

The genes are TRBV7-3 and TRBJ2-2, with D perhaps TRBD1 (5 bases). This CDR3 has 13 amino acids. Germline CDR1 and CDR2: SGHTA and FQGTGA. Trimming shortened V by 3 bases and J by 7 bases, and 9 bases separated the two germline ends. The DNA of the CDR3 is TGTGCCAGCAGCTTCCGTAGGGGCGGGGAGCTGTTTTTT. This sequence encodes CASSFRRGGELFF.

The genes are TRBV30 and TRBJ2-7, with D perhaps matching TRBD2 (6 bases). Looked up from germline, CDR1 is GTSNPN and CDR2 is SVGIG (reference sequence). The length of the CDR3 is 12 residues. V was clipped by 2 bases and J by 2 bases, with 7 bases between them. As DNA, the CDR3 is TGTGCCTGGAGTCCGGGGGCCTACGAGCAGTACTTC. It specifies CAWSPGAYEQYF.

The CDR3 DNA reads TGTGCCACAGGGATCCGGGTCGGCAGGGGGAACACTGAAGCTTTCTTT. Its translation is CATGIRVGRGNTEAFF. The V gene is TRBV27, the J gene TRBJ1-1; maybe TRBD1 (6 bases). With 10 bases removed from V and 1 base from J, the gap between germline ends came to 22 bases. Germline values: CDR1 MNHEY, CDR2 SMNVEV (reference sequence). The CDR3 is made up of 16 amino acids.

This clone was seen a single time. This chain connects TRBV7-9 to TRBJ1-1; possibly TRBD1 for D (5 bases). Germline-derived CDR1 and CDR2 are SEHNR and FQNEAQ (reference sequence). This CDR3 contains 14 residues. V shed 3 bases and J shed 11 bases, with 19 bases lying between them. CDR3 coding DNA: TGTGCCAGCAGCTTGGGGCTAGGGTTTCGGGAGGCTTTCTTT. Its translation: CASSLGLGFREAFF.